This TCR beta chain was sequenced during a study of cytomegalovirus exposure and HLA in healthy donors. Details on this clone: What it binds is not known.

At sampling all donors were nominally healthy, likely with unrecorded immune exposures. Trimming removed 4 bases from V and 0 bases from J, with 11 bases in between. The CDR3 is made up of 15 amino acids. Per the germline V gene, CDR1 is SGHDT and CDR2 is YYEEEE. The PCR used 60 Vbeta and 13 Jbeta primers. Data came from immunoSEQ multiplex PCR; TCRdb stores just in-frame clones and leaves some out. Of a few hundred thousand clones in the sample, around 80% were seen once. Study-wide results and limits: Using a false discovery rate of 0.05, a later analysis showed that fewer than 20,000 TCR beta sequences were associated with HLA alleles. Later analysis associated a missense DCLRE1C variant with TCR beta V- and J-gene trimming. Researchers reported in a later analysis that common viral pathogens appeared linked to several top clusters.

Sequenced: PBMCs. This clonotype originated in a man aged 25 to 45 in good health and CMV-seronegative. The V and J genes are TRBV5-6 and TRBJ2-4, with D possibly TRBD1 on 5 matching bases. This chain's CDR3 is CASSRRVLAKNIQYF. The CDR3 nucleotides are TGTGCCAGCAGCCGCAGGGTACTAGCCAAAAACATTCAGTACTTC. Looking up the rest from reference TRBV5-6 and TRBJ2-4 gives the full variable domain: DAGVTQSPTHLIKTRGQQVTLRCSPKSGHDTVSWYQQALGQGPQFIFQYYEEEERQRGNFPDRFSGHQFPNYSSELNVNALLLGDSALYLCASSRRVLAKNIQYFGAGTRLSVL.